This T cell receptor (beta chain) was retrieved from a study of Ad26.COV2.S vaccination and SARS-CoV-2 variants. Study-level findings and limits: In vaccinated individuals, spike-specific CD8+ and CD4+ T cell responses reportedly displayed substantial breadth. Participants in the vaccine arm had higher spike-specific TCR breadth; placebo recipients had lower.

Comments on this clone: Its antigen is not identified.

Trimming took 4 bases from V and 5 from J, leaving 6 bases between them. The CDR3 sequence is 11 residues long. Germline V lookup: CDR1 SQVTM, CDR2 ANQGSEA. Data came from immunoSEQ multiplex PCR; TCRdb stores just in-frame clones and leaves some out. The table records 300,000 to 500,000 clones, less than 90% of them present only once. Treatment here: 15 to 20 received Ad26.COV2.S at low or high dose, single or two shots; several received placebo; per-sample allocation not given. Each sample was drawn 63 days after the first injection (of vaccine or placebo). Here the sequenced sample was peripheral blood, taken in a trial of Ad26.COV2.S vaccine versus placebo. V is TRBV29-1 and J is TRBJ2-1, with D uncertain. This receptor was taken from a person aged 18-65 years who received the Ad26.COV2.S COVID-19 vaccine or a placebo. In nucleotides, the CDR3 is TGCAGCGTTGGGGCAGACAATGAGCAGTTCTTC. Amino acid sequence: CSVGADNEQFF.